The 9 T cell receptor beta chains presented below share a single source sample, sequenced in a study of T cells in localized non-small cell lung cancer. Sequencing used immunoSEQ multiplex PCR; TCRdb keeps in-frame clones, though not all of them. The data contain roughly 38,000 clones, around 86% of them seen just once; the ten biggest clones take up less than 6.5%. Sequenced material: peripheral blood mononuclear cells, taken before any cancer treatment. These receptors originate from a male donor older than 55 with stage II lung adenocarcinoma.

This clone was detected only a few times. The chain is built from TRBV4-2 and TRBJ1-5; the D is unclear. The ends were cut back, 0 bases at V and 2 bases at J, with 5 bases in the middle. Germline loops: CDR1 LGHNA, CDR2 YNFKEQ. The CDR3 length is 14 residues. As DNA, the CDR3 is TGTGCCAGCAGCCAAGATCAGGGCAATCAGCCCCAGCATTTT. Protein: CASSQDQGNQPQHF.

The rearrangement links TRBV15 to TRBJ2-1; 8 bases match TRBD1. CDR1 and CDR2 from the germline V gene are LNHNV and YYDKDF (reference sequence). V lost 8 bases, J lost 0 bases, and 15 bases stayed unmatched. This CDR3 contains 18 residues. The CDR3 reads CATSSPGTGLSSYNEQFF. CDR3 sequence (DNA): TGTGCCACCTCTAGTCCCGGGACAGGCCTGAGCTCCTACAATGAGCAGTTCTTC.

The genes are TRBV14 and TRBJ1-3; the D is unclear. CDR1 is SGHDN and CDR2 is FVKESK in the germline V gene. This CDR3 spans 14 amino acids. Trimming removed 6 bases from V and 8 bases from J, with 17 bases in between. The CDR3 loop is CASRGSRRFDTIYF. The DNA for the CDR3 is TGTGCCAGCAGGGGCTCCCGGCGCTTCGACACCATATATTTT.

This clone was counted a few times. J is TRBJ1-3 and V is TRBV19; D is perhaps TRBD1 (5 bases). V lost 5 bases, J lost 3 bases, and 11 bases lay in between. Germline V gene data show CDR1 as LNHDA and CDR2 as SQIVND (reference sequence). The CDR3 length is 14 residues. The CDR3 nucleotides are TGTGCCAGTAGTTTACAGGCTCGTGGAAACACCATATATTTT. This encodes CASSLQARGNTIYF. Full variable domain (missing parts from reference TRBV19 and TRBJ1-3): DGGITQSPKYLFRKEGQNVTLSCEQNLNHDAMYWYRQDPGQGLRLIYYSQIVNDFQKGDIAEGYSVSREKKESFPLTVTSAQKNPTAFYLCASSLQARGNTIYFGEGSWLTVV.

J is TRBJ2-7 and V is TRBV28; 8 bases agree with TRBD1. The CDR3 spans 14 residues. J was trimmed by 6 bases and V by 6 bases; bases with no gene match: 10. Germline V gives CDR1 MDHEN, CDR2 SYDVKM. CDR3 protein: CASSRTGKKGEQYF. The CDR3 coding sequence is TGTGCCAGCAGCCGGACAGGGAAAAAAGGCGAGCAGTACTTC.

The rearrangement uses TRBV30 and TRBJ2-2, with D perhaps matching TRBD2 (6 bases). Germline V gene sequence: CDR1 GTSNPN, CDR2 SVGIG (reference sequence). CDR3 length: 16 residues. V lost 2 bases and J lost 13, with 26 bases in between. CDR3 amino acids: CAWSSGTPGVGAVLFF. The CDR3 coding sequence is TGTGCCTGGAGTTCCGGGACCCCGGGGGTCGGGGCGGTGCTGTTTTTT.

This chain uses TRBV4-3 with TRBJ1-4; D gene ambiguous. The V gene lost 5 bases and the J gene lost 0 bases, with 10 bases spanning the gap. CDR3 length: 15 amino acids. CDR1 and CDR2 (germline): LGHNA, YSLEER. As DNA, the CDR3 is TGCGCCAGCAGCAAGGTAGTTGCAACTAATGAAAAACTGTTTTTT. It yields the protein CASSKVVATNEKLFF.

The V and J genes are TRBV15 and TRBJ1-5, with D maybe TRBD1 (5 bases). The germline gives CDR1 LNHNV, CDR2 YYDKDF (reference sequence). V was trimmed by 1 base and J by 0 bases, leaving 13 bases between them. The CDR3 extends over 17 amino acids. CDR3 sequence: CATSRGLGGISNQPQHF. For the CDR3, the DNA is TGTGCCACCAGCAGAGGGTTGGGGGGGATTAGCAATCAGCCCCAGCATTTT.

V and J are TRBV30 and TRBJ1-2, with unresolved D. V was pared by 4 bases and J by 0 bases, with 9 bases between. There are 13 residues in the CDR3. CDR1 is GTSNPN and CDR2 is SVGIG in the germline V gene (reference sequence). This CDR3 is CAWIPGTNYGYTF. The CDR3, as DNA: TGTGCCTGGATCCCTGGCACTAACTATGGCTACACCTTC.